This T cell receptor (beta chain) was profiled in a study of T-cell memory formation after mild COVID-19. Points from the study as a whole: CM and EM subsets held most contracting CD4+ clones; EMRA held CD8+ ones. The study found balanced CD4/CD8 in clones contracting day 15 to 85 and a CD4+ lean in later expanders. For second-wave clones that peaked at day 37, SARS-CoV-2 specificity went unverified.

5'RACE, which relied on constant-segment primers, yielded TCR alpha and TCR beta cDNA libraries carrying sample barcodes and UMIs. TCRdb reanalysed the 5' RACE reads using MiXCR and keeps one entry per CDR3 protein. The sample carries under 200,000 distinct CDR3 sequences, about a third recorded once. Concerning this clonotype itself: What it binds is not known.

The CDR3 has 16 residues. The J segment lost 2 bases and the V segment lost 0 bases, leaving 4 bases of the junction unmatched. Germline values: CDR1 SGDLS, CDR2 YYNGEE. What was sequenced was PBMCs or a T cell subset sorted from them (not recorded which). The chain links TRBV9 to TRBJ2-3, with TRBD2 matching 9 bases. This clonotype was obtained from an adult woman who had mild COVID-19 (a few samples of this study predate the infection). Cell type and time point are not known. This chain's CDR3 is CASSVEGTSSTDTQYF. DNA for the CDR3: TGTGCCAGCAGCGTAGAGGGGACTAGCTCCACAGATACGCAGTATTTT.